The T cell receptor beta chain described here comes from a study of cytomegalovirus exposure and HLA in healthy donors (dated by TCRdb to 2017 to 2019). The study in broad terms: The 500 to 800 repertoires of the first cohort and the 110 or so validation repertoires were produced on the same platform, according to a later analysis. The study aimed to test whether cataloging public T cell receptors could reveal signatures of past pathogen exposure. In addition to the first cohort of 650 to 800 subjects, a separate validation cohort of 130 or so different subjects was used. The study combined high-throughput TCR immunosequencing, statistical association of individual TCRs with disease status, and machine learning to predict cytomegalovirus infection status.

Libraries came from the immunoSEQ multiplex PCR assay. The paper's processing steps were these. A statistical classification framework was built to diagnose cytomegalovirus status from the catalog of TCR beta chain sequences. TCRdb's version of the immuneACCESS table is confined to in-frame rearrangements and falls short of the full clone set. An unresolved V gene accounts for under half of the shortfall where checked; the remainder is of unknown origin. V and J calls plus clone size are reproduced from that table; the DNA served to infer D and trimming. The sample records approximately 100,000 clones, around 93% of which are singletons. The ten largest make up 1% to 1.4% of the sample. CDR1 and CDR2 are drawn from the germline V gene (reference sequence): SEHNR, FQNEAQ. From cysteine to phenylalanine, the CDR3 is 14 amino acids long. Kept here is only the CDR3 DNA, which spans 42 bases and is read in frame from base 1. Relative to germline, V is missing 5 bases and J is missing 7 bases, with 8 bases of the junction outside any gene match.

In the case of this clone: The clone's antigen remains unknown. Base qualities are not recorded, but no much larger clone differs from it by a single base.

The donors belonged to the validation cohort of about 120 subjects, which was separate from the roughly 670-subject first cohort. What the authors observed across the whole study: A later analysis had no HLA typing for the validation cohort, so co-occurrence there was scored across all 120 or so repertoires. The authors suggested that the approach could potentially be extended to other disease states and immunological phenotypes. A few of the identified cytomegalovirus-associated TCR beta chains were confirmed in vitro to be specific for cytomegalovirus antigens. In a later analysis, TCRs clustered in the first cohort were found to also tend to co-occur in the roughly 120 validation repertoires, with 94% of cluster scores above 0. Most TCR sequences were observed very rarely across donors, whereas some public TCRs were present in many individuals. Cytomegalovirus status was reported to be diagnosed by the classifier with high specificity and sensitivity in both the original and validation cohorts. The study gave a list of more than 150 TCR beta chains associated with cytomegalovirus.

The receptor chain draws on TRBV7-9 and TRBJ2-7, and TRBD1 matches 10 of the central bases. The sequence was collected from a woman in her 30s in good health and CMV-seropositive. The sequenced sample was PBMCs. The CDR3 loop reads CASSVRQGAGEQYF. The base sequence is TGTGCCAGCAGCGTGAGACAGGGGGCAGGGGAGCAGTACTTC.